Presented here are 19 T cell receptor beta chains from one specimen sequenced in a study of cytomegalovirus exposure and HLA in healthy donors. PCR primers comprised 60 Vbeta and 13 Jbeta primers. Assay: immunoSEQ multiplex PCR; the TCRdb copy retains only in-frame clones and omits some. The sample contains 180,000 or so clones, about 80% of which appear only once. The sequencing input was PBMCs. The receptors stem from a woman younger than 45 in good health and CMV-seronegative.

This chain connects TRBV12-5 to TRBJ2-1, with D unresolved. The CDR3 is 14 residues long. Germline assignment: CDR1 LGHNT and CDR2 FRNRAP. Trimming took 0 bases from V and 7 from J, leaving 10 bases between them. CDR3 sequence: CASGLVRSWNEQFF. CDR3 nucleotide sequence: TGTGCTAGTGGTTTGGTACGGAGCTGGAATGAGCAGTTCTTC.

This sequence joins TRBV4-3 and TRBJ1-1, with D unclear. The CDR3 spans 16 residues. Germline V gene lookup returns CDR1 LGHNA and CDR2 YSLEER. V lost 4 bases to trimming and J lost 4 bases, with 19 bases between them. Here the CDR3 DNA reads TGCGCCAGCAGCCGTTCGGAGGGCCTTCCTCCCACTGAAGCTTTCTTT. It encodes CASSRSEGLPPTEAFF.

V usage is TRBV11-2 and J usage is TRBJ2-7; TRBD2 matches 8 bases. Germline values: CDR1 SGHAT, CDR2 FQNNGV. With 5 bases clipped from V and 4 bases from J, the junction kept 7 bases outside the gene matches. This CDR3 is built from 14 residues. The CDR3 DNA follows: TGTGCCAGCAGCACCGGGGGGGGGCTATACGAGCAGTACTTC. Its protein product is CASSTGGGLYEQYF.

The CDR3 spells CASSHPRGGGSADTQYF. The DNA of the CDR3 is TGTGCCAGCAGCCACCCTCGGGGCGGGGGGTCCGCAGATACGCAGTATTTT. The gene calls are TRBV4-2 and TRBJ2-3; TRBD2 aligns across 8 bases. J gave up 4 bases and V 3 bases, and 12 bases lay outside the gene matches. This CDR3 is 17 amino acids long. Germline V gives CDR1 LGHNA, CDR2 YNFKEQ.

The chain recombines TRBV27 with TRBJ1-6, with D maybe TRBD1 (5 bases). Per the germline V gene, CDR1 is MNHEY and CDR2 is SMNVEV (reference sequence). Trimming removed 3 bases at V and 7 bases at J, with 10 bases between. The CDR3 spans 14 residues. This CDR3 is CASSFGGGNSPLHF. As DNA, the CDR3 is TGTGCCAGCAGTTTCGGGGGTGGCAATTCACCCCTCCACTTT.

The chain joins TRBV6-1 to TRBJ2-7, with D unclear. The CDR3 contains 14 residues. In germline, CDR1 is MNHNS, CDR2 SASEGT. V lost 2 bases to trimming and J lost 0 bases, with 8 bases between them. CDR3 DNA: TGTGCCAGCAGTGAATATATCGGCTCCTACGAGCAGTACTTC. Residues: CASSEYIGSYEQYF.

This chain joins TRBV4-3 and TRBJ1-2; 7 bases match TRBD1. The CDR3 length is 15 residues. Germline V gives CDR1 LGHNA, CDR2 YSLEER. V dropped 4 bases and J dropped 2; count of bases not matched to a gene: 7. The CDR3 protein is CASSPGQAVNYGYTF. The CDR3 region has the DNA TGCGCCAGCAGCCCAGGACAGGCCGTGAACTATGGCTACACCTTC.

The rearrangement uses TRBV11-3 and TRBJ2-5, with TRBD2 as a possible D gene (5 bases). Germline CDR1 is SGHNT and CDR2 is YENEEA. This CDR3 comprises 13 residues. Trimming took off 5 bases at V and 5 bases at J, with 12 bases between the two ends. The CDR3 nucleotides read TGTGCCAGCAGCCGAGAGGGTGTCGAGACCCAGTACTTC. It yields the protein CASSREGVETQYF.

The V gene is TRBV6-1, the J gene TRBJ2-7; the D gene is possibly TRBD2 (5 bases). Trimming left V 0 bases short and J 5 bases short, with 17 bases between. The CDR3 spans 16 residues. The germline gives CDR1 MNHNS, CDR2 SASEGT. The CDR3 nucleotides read TGTGCCAGCAGTGAAGCGACGGCCACGTTGAGGGACGAGCAGTACTTC. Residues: CASSEATATLRDEQYF.

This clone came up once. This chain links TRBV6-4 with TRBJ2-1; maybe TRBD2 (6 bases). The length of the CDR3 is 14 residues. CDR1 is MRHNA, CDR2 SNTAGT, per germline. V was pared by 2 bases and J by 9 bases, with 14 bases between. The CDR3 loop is CASSDGGWGLEQFF. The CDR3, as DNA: TGTGCCAGCAGTGACGGCGGTTGGGGACTTGAGCAGTTCTTC.

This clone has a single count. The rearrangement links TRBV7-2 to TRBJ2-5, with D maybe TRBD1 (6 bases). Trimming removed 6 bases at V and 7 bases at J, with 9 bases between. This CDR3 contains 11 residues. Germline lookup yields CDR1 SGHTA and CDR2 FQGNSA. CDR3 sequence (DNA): TGTGCCAGCAGTCTACAGGGGACCCAGTACTTC. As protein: CASSLQGTQYF.

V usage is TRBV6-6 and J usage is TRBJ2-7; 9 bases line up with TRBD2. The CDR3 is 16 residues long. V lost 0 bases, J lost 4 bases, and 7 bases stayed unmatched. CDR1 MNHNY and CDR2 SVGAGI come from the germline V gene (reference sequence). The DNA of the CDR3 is TGTGCCAGCAGTTACTCCACGCGGGGGGGCTTGTACGAGCAGTACTTC. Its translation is CASSYSTRGGLYEQYF.

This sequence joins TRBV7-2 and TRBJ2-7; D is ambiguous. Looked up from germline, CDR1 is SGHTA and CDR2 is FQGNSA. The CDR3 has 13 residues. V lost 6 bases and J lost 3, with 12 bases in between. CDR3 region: CASRQPPHYEQYF. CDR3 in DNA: TGTGCCAGCAGACAACCCCCGCACTACGAGCAGTACTTC.

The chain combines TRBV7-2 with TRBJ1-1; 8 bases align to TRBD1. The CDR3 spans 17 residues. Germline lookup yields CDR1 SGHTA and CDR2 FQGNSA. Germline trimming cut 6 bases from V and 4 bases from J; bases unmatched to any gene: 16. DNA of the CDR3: TGTGCCAGCAGATTCGCACCGGAAACAGACAGGGGCACTGAAGCTTTCTTT. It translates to CASRFAPETDRGTEAFF.

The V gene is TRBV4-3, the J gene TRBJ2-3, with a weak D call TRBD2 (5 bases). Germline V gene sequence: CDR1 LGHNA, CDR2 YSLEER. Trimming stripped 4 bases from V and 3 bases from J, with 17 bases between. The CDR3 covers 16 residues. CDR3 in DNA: TGCGCCAGCAGCCCGAGCCCTAGCCCAAAGACAGATACGCAGTATTTT. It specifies CASSPSPSPKTDTQYF.

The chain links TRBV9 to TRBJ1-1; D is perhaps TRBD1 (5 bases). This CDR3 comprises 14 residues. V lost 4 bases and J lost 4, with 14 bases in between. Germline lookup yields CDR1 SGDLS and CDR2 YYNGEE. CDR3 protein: CASSPQGRGTEAFF. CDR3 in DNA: TGTGCCAGCAGCCCACAAGGAAGGGGCACTGAAGCTTTCTTT.

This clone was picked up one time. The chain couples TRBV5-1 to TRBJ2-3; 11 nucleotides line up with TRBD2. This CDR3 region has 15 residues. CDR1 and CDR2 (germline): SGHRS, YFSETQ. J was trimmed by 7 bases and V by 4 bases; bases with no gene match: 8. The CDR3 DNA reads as TGCGCCAGCAGCCCCCTAGCGGGGGGATCATATACGCAGTATTTT. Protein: CASSPLAGGSYTQYF.

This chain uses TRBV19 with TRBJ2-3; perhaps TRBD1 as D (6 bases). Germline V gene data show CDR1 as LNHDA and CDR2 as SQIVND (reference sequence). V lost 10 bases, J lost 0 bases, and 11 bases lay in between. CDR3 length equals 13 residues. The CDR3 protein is CATRTASTDTQYF. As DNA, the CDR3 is TGTGCCACTCGGACAGCTAGCACAGATACGCAGTATTTT.

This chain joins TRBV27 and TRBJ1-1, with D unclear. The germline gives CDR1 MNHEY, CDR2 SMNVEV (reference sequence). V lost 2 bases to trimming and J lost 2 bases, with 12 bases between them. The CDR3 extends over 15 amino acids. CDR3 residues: CASSLAGVTNTEAFF. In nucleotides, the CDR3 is TGTGCCAGCAGTTTAGCGGGAGTCACAAACACTGAAGCTTTCTTT.